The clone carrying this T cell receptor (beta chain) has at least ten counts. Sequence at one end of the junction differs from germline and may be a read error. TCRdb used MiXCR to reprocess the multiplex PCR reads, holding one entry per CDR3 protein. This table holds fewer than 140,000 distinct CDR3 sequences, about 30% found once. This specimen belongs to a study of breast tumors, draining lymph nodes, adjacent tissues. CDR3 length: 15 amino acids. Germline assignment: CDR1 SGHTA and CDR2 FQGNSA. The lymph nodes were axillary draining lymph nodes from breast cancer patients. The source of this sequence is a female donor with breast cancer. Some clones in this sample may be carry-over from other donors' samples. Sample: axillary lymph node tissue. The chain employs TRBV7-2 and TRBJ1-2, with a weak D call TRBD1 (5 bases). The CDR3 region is CASSLGQGQLYGYPF. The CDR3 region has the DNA TGTGCCAGCAGCTTAGGGCAGGGCCAACTCTATGGCTACCCCTTC. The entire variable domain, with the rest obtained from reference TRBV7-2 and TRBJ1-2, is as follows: GAGVSQSPSNKVTEKGKDVELRCDPISGHTALYWYRQSLGQGLEFLIYFQGNSAPDKSGLPSDRFSAERTGGSVSTLTIQRTQQEDSAVYLCASSLGQGQLYGYPFGSGTRLTVV.